Each of the 18 T cell receptor beta chains below was sequenced from the same sample in a study of T cell responses to AZD1222 COVID-19 vaccine. Assay: immunoSEQ multiplex PCR; the TCRdb copy retains only in-frame clones and omits some. In the table there are over 95,000 clones, roughly 90% of which are singletons. The sequencing used peripheral blood, collected 28 days after the second AZD1222 dose. The origin of the receptors is an adult who received the AZD1222 COVID-19 vaccine.

The chain combines TRBV13 with TRBJ2-7; TRBD1 matches at 7 bases. J lost 4 bases, V lost 5 bases, and 14 bases had no gene match. CDR1 PRHDT and CDR2 FYEKMQ come from the germline V gene (reference sequence). The CDR3 spans 16 residues. The CDR3 is CASSPRTGPGRYEQYF. CDR3 nucleotides: TGTGCCAGCAGCCCAAGGACAGGCCCCGGTAGGTACGAGCAGTACTTC.

V and J are TRBV9 and TRBJ2-2, with D hard to call. Trimming shortened V by 1 base and J by 6 bases, and 4 bases separated the two germline ends. The CDR3 has 12 residues. Germline CDR1 and CDR2: SGDLS and YYNGEE. The CDR3 nucleotides read TGTGCCAGCAGCGTAACGTCCGGGGAGCTGTTTTTT. Translated, it gives CASSVTSGELFF.

The J gene is TRBJ2-2, the V gene TRBV5-6; 8 bases are shared with TRBD1. V gave up 2 bases and J gave up 4 bases; unmatched junction bases: 1. The CDR3 is made up of 14 amino acids. In germline, CDR1 is SGHDT, CDR2 YYEEEE. The chain's CDR3 is CASSFTGGTGELFF. CDR3 DNA: TGTGCCAGCAGCTTTACAGGGGGCACCGGGGAGCTGTTTTTT.

This sequence joins TRBV2 and TRBJ1-4, with 10 nucleotides matching TRBD1. Trimming cost V 6 bases and J 0 bases; bases outside gene matches: 4. The CDR3 is 16 residues long. Germline lookup yields CDR1 SNHLY and CDR2 FYNNEI. This chain's CDR3 is CASRRDRGATNEKLFF. For the CDR3, the DNA is TGTGCCAGCAGAAGGGACAGGGGTGCAACTAATGAAAAACTGTTTTTT. Drawing the rest from reference TRBV2 and TRBJ1-4, the complete variable domain is EPEVTQTPSHQVTQMGQEVILRCVPISNHLYFYWYRQILGQKVEFLVSFYNNEISEKSEIFDDQFSVERPDGSNFTLKIRSTKLEDSAMYFCASRRDRGATNEKLFFGSGTQLSVL.

The chain carries TRBV30 and TRBJ2-5; D remains unclear. The CDR3 is 11 amino acids. With 2 bases removed from V and 4 bases from J, the gap between germline ends came to 5 bases. The V gene's germline CDR1 is GTSNPN and CDR2 SVGIG (reference sequence). The chain's CDR3 is CAWSRAETQYF. Written as DNA, the CDR3 is TGTGCCTGGAGTCGGGCAGAGACCCAGTACTTC.

This clone was counted once. J is TRBJ2-7 and V is TRBV18; 12 nucleotides agree with TRBD2. V trimming: 2 bases; J trimming: 6 bases; junction bases outside the gene matches: 8. Germline values: CDR1 KGHSH, CDR2 LQKENI. There are 16 residues in the CDR3. CDR3 in amino acids: CASSPRALAGGSEQYF. The CDR3 coding sequence is TGTGCCAGCTCACCAAGAGCACTAGCGGGAGGCTCCGAGCAGTACTTC.

This chain links TRBV19 with TRBJ2-3; the match to TRBD2 covers 11 bases. This CDR3 has 17 amino acids. The germline V gene encodes CDR1 LNHDA and CDR2 SQIVND (reference sequence). Trimming cost V 1 base and J 2 bases; bases outside gene matches: 5. CDR3 DNA sequence: TGTGCCAGTAGTATAGTGGCTAGCGGGAGGTCCACAGATACGCAGTATTTT. Residues: CASSIVASGRSTDTQYF.

This CDR3 reads CAWSVGQYVSNQPQHF. In DNA, the CDR3 is TGTGCCTGGAGTGTTGGCCAGTACGTTAGCAATCAGCCCCAGCATTTT. This chain connects TRBV30 to TRBJ1-5; D is unresolved. The germline V and J ends were trimmed by 0 bases and 0 bases, with 12 bases remaining between them. This CDR3 contains 16 residues. CDR1 GTSNPN and CDR2 SVGIG come from the germline V gene (reference sequence).

V gene TRBV5-4 combines with J gene TRBJ1-3; D remains unclear. V lost 1 base and J lost 2, with 7 bases in between. The germline gives CDR1 SGHNT, CDR2 YYREEE (reference sequence). CDR3 length: 14 amino acids. This chain's CDR3 is CASSLNSPGNTIYF. Written as DNA, the CDR3 is TGTGCCAGCAGCTTGAACAGCCCTGGAAACACCATATATTTT.

The chain couples TRBV28 to TRBJ1-5, with D perhaps TRBD1 (6 bases). V was clipped by 8 bases and J by 5 bases, with 16 bases between them. Germline V gene data show CDR1 as MDHEN and CDR2 as SYDVKM. CDR3 length: 14 amino acids. This CDR3 is CASLPGAGDQPQHF. The DNA of the CDR3 is TGTGCCAGCCTCCCGGGGGCTGGGGATCAGCCCCAGCATTTT.

The V gene is TRBV4-1, the J gene TRBJ1-5; D gene uncertain. The germline CDR1 and CDR2 sequences are MGHRA and YSYEKL. V was pared by 1 base and J by 1 base, with 11 bases between. This CDR3 has 16 amino acids. CDR3 DNA: TGCGCCAGCAGCCAAGGGGGAGTCTGGAGCAATCAGCCCCAGCATTTT. Translation: CASSQGGVWSNQPQHF.

The V call is TRBV7-9, the J call TRBJ1-1; D gene ambiguous. This CDR3 has 14 residues. Trimming cost V 5 bases and J 3 bases, with 13 bases left between them. Germline V lookup: CDR1 SEHNR, CDR2 FQNEAQ (reference sequence). As DNA, the CDR3 is TGTGCCAGCAGCCCTAGGGCCTATGACACTGAAGCTTTCTTT. Its protein is CASSPRAYDTEAFF. The full variable domain, with the rest looked up from reference TRBV7-9 and TRBJ1-1, is DTGVSQNPRHKITKRGQNVTFRCDPISEHNRLYWYRQTLGQGPEFLTYFQNEAQLEKSRLLSDRFSAERPKGSFSTLEIQRTEQGDSAMYLCASSPRAYDTEAFFGQGTRLTVV.

The gene calls are TRBV7-9 and TRBJ1-4; the match to TRBD1 covers 8 bases. With V trimmed by 1 base and J by 10 bases, 8 bases remained unmatched. Germline V lookup: CDR1 SEHNR, CDR2 FQNEAQ (reference sequence). The CDR3 spans 15 residues. CDR3 in amino acids: CASSLVVSGGGKLFF. In nucleotides, the CDR3 is TGTGCCAGCAGCTTAGTAGTTTCAGGGGGCGGAAAACTGTTTTTT.

Here the CDR3 reads CASSPGIGNQPQHF. CDR3 coding DNA: TGCGCCAGCAGCCCAGGGATCGGCAATCAGCCCCAGCATTTT. The chain uses TRBV5-1 and TRBJ1-5; the D gene is possibly TRBD1 (5 bases). Trimming shortened V by 4 bases and J by 2 bases, and 10 bases separated the two germline ends. CDR3 size: 14 residues. Germline V CDR1 and CDR2: SGHRS, YFSETQ.

The chain joins TRBV5-6 to TRBJ2-3; tentatively, D is TRBD1 (5 bases). The CDR3 consists of 16 residues. The V end was cut by 0 bases, the J end by 3 bases, with 14 bases between. Germline values: CDR1 SGHDT, CDR2 YYEEEE. CDR3 nucleotide sequence: TGTGCCAGCAGCTTGGCGACAGCGAGTGGGACAGATACGCAGTATTTT. It yields the protein CASSLATASGTDTQYF. Full variable domain (rest looked up from reference TRBV5-6 and TRBJ2-3): DAGVTQSPTHLIKTRGQQVTLRCSPKSGHDTVSWYQQALGQGPQFIFQYYEEEERQRGNFPDRFSGHQFPNYSSELNVNALLLGDSALYLCASSLATASGTDTQYFGPGTRLTVL.

The chain is built from TRBV5-8 and TRBJ1-3, with D hard to call. CDR1 and CDR2 (germline): SGHTS, YDEGEE. This CDR3 is 12 amino acids long. V lost 0 bases, J lost 5 bases, and 3 bases lay in between. The CDR3 DNA reads TGTGCCAGCAGCTTGGGTCGAAACACCATATATTTT. Encoded protein: CASSLGRNTIYF.

CDR3 amino acids: CATAPEVGAEAFF. DNA for the CDR3: TGCGCCACAGCGCCTGAGGTAGGGGCTGAAGCTTTCTTT. The chain couples TRBV10-1 to TRBJ1-1; perhaps TRBD1 as D (5 bases). Germline loops: CDR1 WNHNN, CDR2 SYGVQD (reference sequence). This CDR3 comprises 13 residues. The V gene lost 10 bases and the J gene lost 6 bases, with 18 bases spanning the gap.

The sample holds a few counts of this clone. The J gene is TRBJ1-6, the V gene TRBV5-1, with TRBD1 matching 9 bases. The trim removed 4 bases at V and 7 bases at J, leaving 9 bases unmatched. CDR3 length: 16 residues. Germline values: CDR1 SGHRS, CDR2 YFSETQ. The CDR3, as DNA: TGCGCCAGCAGCCTAACAGGACAGGGGTCAAATTCACCCCTCCACTTT. This translates into CASSLTGQGSNSPLHF.